This TCR beta chain was identified during a study of T cells in Graves' hyperthyroidism and ophthalmopathy. The study, taken as a whole, reports: The model predicted ophthalmopathy a median roughly 6.3 months before onset.

This clonotype was seen a few times. Antigen: not known. The CDR3 spans 15 residues. Trimming cost V 4 bases and J 0 bases, with 10 bases left between them. Using around 10 ml of fresh peripheral blood, PBMCs were prepared. Amplified regions were TCR beta CDR3 sequences from RNA transcripts. TCR CDR3 regions were first amplified by RT-PCR with HTBI primers. TCRdb ran MiXCR on the multiplex PCR reads and lists one entry per CDR3 protein. The data contain 650,000 to 850,000 distinct CDR3 sequences, around 20% of them singletons. Source material: blood. The chain employs TRBV12-3 or TRBV12-4 and TRBJ2-1, with D perhaps matching TRBD2 (6 bases). The origin of this receptor is a woman between 50 and 59 years old with Graves' hyperthyroidism that later progressed to Graves' ophthalmopathy. CDR3 sequence: CASSSGLPSYNEQFF. As DNA, the CDR3 is TGTGCCAGCAGTTCGGGACTTCCCTCCTACAATGAGCAGTTCTTC.